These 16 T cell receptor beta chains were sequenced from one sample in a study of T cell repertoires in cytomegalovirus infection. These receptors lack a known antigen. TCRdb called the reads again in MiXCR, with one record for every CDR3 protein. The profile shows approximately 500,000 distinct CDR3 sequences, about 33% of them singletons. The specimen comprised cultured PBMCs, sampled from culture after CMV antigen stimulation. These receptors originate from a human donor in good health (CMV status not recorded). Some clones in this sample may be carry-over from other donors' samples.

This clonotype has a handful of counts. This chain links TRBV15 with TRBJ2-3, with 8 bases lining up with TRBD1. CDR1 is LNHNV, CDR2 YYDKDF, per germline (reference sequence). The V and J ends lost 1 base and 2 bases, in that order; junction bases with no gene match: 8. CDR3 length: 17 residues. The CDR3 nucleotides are TGTGCCACCAGCAGAGGCCTAGGGACAGGAGCCACAGATACGCAGTATTTT. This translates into CATSRGLGTGATDTQYF.

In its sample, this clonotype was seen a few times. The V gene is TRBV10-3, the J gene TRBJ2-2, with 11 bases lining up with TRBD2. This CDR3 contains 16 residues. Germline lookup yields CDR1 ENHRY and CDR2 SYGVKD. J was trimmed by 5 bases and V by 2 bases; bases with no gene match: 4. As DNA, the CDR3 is TGTGCCATCAGTGAGACTAGCGGGAGTGGAACCGGGGAGCTGTTTTTT. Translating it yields CAISETSGSGTGELFF.

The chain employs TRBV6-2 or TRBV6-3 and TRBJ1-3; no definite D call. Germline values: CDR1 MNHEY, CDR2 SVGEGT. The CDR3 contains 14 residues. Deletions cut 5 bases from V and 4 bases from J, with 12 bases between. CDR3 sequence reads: CASSRGSSGNTIYF. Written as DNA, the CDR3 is TGTGCCAGCAGTAGAGGATCGAGCGGAAACACCATATATTTT.

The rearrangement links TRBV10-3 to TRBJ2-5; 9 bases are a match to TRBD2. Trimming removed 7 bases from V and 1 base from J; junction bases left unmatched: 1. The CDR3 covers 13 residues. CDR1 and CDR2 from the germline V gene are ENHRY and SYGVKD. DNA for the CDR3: TGTGCCATCAAGCGGGAGGCCCAAGAGACCCAGTACTTC. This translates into CAIKREAQETQYF.

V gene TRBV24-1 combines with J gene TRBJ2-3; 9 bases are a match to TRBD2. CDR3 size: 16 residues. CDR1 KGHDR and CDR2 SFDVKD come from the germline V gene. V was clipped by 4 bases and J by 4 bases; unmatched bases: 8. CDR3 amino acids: CATSDSGTSISDTQYF. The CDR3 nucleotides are TGTGCCACCAGTGACTCCGGGACTAGCATTTCAGATACGCAGTATTTT.

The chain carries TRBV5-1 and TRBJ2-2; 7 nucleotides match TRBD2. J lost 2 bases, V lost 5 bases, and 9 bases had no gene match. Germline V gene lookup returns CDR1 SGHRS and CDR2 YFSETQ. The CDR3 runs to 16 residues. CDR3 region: CASRDIAGDNTGELFF. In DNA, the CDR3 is TGCGCCAGCAGGGATATCGCGGGAGATAACACCGGGGAGCTGTTTTTT.

The CDR3 nucleotides are TGTGCCAGCAGTTACTCCCACTATAGCAATCAGCCCCAGCATTTT. Its protein is CASSYSHYSNQPQHF. This chain uses TRBV6-5 with TRBJ1-5; no clear D gene. This CDR3 is 15 amino acids long. Trimming left V 0 bases short and J 0 bases short, with 6 bases between. Germline V gene sequence: CDR1 MNHEY, CDR2 SVGAGI.

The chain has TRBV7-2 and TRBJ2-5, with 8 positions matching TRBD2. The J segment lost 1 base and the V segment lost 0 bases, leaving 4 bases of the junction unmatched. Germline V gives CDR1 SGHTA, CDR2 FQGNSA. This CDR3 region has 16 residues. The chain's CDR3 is CASSLASTSGQETQYF. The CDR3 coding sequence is TGTGCCAGCAGCTTAGCCTCCACTAGCGGCCAAGAGACCCAGTACTTC.

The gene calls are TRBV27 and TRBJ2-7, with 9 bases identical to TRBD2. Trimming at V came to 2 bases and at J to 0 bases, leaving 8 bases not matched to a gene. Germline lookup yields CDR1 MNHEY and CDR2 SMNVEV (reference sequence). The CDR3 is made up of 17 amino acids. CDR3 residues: CASSLLNSGSSSYEQYF. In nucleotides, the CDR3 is TGTGCCAGCAGTTTACTTAATAGCGGGAGCAGCTCCTACGAGCAGTACTTC.

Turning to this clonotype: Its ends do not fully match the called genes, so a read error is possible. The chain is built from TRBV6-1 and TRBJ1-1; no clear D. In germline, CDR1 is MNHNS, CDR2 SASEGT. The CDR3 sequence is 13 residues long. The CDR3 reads CASCEAWDTEAFF. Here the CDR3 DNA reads TGTGCCAGCTGTGAAGCATGGGACACTGAAGCTTTCTTT.

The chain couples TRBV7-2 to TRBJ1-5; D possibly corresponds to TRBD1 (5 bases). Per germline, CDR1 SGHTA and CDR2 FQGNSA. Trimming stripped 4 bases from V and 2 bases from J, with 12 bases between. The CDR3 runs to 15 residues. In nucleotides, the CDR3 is TGTGCCAGCAGCTCCGACGGGACCCGCAATCAGCCCCAGCATTTT. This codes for CASSSDGTRNQPQHF.

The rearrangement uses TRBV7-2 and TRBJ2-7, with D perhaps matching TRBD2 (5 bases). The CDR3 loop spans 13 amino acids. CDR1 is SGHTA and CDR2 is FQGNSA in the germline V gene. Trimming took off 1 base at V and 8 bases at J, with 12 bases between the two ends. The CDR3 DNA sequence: TGTGCCAGCAGCTTAGTAAATGGGAGTCAGCAGTACTTC. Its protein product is CASSLVNGSQQYF.

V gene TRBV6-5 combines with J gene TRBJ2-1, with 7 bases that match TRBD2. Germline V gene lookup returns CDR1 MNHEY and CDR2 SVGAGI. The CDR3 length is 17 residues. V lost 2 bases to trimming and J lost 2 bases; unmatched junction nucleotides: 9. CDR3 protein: CASSYGASGRTYNEQFF. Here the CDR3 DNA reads TGTGCCAGCAGTTACGGGGCTAGCGGAAGAACCTACAATGAGCAGTTCTTC.

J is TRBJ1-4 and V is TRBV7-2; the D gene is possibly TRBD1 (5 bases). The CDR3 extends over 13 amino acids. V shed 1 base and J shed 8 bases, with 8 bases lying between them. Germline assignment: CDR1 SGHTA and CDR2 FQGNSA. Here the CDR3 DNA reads TGTGCCAGCAGCTTAGTAGGGGTCGAAAAACTGTTTTTT. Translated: CASSLVGVEKLFF.

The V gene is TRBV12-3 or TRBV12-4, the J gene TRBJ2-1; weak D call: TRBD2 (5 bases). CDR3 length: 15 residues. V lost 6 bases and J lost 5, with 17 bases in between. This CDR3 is CASSPRLPAHNEQFF. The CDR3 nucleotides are TGTGCCAGCAGCCCGAGACTACCCGCGCACAATGAGCAGTTCTTC.

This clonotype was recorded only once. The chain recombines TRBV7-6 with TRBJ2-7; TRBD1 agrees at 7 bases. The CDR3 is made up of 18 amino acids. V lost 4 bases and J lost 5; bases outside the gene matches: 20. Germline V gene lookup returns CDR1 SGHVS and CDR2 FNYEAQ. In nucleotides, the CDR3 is TGTGCCAGCAGCTCAACGTCCTTCCAAGGGGGCCGGGGACACGAGCAGTACGTC. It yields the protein CASSSTSFQGGRGHEQYV.